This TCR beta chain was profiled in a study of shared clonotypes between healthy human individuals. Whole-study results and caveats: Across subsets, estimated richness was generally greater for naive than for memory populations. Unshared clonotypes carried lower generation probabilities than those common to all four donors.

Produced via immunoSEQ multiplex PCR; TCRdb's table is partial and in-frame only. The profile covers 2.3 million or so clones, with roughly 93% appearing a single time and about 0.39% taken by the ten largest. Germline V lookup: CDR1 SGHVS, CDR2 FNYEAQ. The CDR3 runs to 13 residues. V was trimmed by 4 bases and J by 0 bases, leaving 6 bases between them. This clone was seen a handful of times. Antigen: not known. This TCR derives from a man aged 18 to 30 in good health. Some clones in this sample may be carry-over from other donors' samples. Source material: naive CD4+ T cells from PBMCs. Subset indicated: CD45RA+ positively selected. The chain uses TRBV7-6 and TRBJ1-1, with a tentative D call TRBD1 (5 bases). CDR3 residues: CASSYRMNTEAFF. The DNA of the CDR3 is TGTGCCAGCAGCTACAGGATGAACACTGAAGCTTTCTTT.